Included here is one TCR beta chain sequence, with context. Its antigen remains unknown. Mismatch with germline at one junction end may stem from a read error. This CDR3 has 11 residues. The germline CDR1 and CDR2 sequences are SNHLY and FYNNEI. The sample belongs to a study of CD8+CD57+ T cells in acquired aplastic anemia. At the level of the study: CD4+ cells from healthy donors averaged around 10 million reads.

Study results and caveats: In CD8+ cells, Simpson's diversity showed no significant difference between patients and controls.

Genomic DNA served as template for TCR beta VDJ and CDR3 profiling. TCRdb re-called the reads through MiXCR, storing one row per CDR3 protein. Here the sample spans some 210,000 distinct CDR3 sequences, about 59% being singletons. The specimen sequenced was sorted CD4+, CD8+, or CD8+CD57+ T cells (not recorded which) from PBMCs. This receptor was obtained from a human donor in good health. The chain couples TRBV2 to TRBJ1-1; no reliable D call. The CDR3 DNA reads TGTGCCAGCAGGGGTAAAACTGAGGCTTTCTTT. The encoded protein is CASRGKTEAFF.